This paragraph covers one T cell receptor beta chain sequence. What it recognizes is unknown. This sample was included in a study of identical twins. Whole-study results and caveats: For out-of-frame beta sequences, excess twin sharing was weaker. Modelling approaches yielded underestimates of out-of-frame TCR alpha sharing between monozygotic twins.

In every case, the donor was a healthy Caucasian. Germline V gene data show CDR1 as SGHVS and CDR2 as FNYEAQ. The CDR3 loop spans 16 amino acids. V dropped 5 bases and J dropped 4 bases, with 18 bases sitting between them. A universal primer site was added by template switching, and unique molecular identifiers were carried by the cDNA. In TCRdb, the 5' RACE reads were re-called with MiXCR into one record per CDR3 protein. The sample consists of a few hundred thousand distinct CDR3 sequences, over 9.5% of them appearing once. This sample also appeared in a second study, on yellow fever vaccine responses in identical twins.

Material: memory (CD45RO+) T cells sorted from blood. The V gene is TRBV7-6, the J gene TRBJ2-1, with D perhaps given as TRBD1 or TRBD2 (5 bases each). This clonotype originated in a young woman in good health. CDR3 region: CASSPTGPTFYNEQFF. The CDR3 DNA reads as TGTGCCAGCAGCCCTACGGGGCCCACTTTTTACAATGAGCAGTTCTTC.